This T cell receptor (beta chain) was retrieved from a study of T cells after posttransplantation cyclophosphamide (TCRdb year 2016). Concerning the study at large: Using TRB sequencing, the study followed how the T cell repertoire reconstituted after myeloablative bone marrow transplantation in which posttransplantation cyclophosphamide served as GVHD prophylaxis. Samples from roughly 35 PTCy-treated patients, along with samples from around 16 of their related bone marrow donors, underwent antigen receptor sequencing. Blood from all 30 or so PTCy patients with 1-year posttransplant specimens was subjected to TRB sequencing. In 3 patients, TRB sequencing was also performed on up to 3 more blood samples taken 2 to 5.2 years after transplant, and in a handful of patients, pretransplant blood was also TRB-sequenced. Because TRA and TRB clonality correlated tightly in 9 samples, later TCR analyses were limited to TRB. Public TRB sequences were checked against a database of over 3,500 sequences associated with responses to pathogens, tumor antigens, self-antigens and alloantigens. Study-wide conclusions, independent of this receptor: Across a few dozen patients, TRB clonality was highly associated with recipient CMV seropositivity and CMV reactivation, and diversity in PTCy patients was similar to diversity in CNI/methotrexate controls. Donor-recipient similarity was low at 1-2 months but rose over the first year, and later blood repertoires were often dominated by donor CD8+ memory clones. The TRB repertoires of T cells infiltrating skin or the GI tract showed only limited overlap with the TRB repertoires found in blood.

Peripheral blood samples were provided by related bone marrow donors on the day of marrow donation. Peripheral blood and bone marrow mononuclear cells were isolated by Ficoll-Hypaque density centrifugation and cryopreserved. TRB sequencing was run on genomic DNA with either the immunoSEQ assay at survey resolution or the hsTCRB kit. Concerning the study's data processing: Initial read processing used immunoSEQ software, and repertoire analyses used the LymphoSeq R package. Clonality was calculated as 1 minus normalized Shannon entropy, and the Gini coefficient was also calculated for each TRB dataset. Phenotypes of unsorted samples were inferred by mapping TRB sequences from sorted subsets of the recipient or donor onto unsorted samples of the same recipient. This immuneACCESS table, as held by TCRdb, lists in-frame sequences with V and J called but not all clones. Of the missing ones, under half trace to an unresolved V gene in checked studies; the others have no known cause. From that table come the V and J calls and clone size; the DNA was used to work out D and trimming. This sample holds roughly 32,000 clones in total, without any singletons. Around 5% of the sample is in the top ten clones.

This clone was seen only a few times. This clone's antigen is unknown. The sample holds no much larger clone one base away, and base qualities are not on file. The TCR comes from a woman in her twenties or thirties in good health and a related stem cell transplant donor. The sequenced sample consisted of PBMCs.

The CDR3 region has the sequence CASSLRSVGGRNEQFF. At the DNA level, the sequence is TGTGCCAGCAGCTTAAGATCCGTCGGGGGGCGAAATGAGCAGTTCTTC. The V and J segments used are TRBV7-6 and TRBJ2-1; the D gene is possibly TRBD2, with 7 bases matching. From the cysteine through the phenylalanine, the CDR3 covers 16 amino acids. The retained sequence is limited to the CDR3, 48 bases, with the frame set at the first base. Between the V and J ends, shortened by 2 bases and 7 bases respectively, the junction contains 18 bases. CDR1 and CDR2 (SGHVS, FNYEAQ) derive from the germline V gene.